The 12 T cell receptor beta chains below all came from one sample that was sequenced in a study of blood T cell repertoires in COVID-19. TCRdb's table, derived via immunoSEQ multiplex PCR, lists solely in-frame clones and lacks some. The data show hundreds of thousands of clones, 85% seen once. The sample was peripheral blood. These TCRs come from a human donor in a cohort sampled during active COVID-19.

This clone has a handful of counts. V gene TRBV2 combines with J gene TRBJ2-3, with a weak D call TRBD2 (7 bases). CDR3 size: 16 residues. V lost 4 bases, J lost 2 bases, and 16 bases lay in between. The germline gives CDR1 SNHLY, CDR2 FYNNEI. CDR3 sequence reads: CASSAEGGGHTDTQYF. CDR3 coding DNA: TGTGCCAGCAGTGCTGAGGGCGGGGGCCACACAGATACGCAGTATTTT.

This clone was recorded only once. This sequence joins TRBV18 and TRBJ2-4; D possibly corresponds to TRBD2 (6 bases). CDR1 is KGHSH, CDR2 LQKENI, per germline. The CDR3 sequence is 16 residues long. Trimming cost V 6 bases and J 5 bases, with 20 bases left between them. The CDR3 loop reads CASSPLAGRGENIQYF. CDR3 bases: TGTGCCAGCTCCCCTCTGGCCGGGAGAGGGGAAAACATTCAGTACTTC.

The gene calls are TRBV12-3 or TRBV12-4 and TRBJ1-2; possibly TRBD1 for D (6 bases). There are 13 residues in the CDR3. Trimming took 6 bases from V and 4 from J, leaving 12 bases between them. CDR3 in amino acids: CASSLRGPYGYTF. CDR3 DNA: TGTGCCAGCAGCCTCAGGGGCCCCTATGGCTACACCTTC.

The chain has TRBV7-3 and TRBJ1-2; perhaps TRBD1 as D (6 bases). The V gene lost 5 bases and the J gene lost 6 bases, with 13 bases spanning the gap. CDR3 length: 13 residues. Germline-derived CDR1 and CDR2 are SGHTA and FQGTGA. In DNA form, the CDR3 reads TGTGCCAGCAGCCCGACAGGATTGGATGGCTACACCTTC. Its protein product is CASSPTGLDGYTF.

The rearrangement uses TRBV28 and TRBJ1-2; TRBD1 is a possible D gene (6 bases). From germline, CDR1 is MDHEN and CDR2 SYDVKM. V was clipped by 5 bases and J by 6 bases, with 13 bases between them. The CDR3 has 13 residues. The CDR3 reads CASSLTGSDGYTF. In nucleotides, the CDR3 is TGTGCCAGCAGTCTAACAGGGAGCGATGGCTACACCTTC.

V gene TRBV19 combines with J gene TRBJ2-2, with TRBD1 matching over 12 bases. The CDR3 extends over 16 amino acids. The V gene's germline CDR1 is LNHDA and CDR2 SQIVND (reference sequence). The J segment lost 4 bases and the V segment lost 8 bases, leaving 8 bases of the junction unmatched. CDR3 loop: CASAPGQGAVTGELFF. The DNA for the CDR3 is TGTGCCAGTGCCCCGGGACAGGGGGCGGTCACCGGGGAGCTGTTTTTT. Filled out from reference TRBV19 and TRBJ2-2, the complete variable domain reads DGGITQSPKYLFRKEGQNVTLSCEQNLNHDAMYWYRQDPGQGLRLIYYSQIVNDFQKGDIAEGYSVSREKKESFPLTVTSAQKNPTAFYLCASAPGQGAVTGELFFGEGSRLTVL.

The sample holds many counts of this clone. The chain links TRBV19 to TRBJ1-5; D is unclear. This CDR3 comprises 12 residues. V was shortened by 3 bases and J by 6 bases, with 6 bases between the two germline ends. CDR1 LNHDA and CDR2 SQIVND come from the germline V gene (reference sequence). CDR3: CASSMAFQPQHF. The CDR3 DNA follows: TGTGCCAGTAGTATGGCCTTTCAGCCCCAGCATTTT.

The chain employs TRBV6-6 and TRBJ2-7; weak D call: TRBD1 (5 bases). Looked up from germline, CDR1 is MNHNY and CDR2 is SVGAGI (reference sequence). V was clipped by 6 bases and J by 3 bases, with 9 bases between them. This CDR3 spans 12 amino acids. The CDR3 region is CASRGHYYEQYF. The CDR3 DNA reads as TGTGCCAGCAGAGGACACTACTACGAGCAGTACTTC.

The rearrangement uses TRBV5-4 and TRBJ2-1, with 10 bases lining up with TRBD1. V was pared by 4 bases and J by 6 bases, with 10 bases of the junction left unmatched. The CDR3 sequence is 16 residues long. Germline CDR1 SGHNT, CDR2 YYREEE (reference sequence). The CDR3, as DNA: TGTGCCAGCAGCGATTTCCGGGACAGGGGAGGCAATGAGCAGTTCTTC. As protein: CASSDFRDRGGNEQFF.

The chain recombines TRBV29-1 with TRBJ2-3; a weak D match, TRBD1 (6 bases). The CDR3 is made up of 14 amino acids. Trimming took 8 bases from V and 2 from J, leaving 17 bases between them. Germline CDR1 SQVTM, CDR2 ANQGSEA. The CDR3 loop reads CSSKGVATTDTQYF. The CDR3 DNA sequence: TGCAGCTCCAAGGGGGTAGCGACCACAGATACGCAGTATTTT.

The genes are TRBV19 and TRBJ2-7; the D is unclear. Germline V lookup: CDR1 LNHDA, CDR2 SQIVND (reference sequence). V dropped 5 bases and J dropped 3 bases, with 11 bases sitting between them. The CDR3 has 13 residues. The CDR3 loop is CASSFSGSYEQYF. The CDR3 DNA is TGTGCCAGTAGTTTTTCAGGAAGCTACGAGCAGTACTTC.

This clone was picked up a small number of times. The chain recombines TRBV12-5 with TRBJ1-3, with D possibly being TRBD1 (6 bases). The germline V gene has CDR1 LGHNT and CDR2 FRNRAP. The CDR3 is made up of 12 amino acids. V dropped 7 bases and J dropped 10 bases, with 14 bases sitting between them. CDR3 coding DNA: TGTGCTAGTGCCTTCGATACAGGGACCATATATTTT. Its translation is CASAFDTGTIYF. The full variable domain, in which reference TRBV12-5 and TRBJ1-3 provide the parts outside the CDR3, is DARVTQTPRHKVTEMGQEVTMRCQPILGHNTVFWYRQTMMQGLELLAYFRNRAPLDDSGMPKDRFSAEMPDATLATLKIQPSEPRDSAVYFCASAFDTGTIYFGEGSWLTVV.